This T cell receptor (beta chain) was identified during a study of CD8+ T cells in alopecia areata (dated by TCRdb to 2017 to 2018). The study in broad terms: Treated patients were enrolled in an open-label pilot trial of oral tofacitinib at 5 to 10 mg twice daily for moderate-to-severe alopecia areata. Amplification of TCRbeta CDR3 regions was done by immunoSEQ multiplex PCR using 35 Vbeta forward primers and 13 Jbeta reverse primers. Human TCRbeta sequencing covered scalp tissue and sorted CD4+ and CD8+ peripheral blood T cells from patchy and totalis/universalis alopecia areata patients and healthy controls. Patients on tofacitinib were biopsied at baseline and after 4 and 24 weeks of treatment, and several of the patients also had a later scalp biopsy. In treated patients, disease severity was measured using the SALT score, which gives the percentage of scalp surface area affected. Patients stayed on tofacitinib for 6 to 18 months and then had 6 months of follow-up off drug so that delayed response and recurrence could be assessed. To study T cell clonal expansion in alopecia areata, the researchers applied high-throughput TCRbeta sequencing to both the C3H/HeJ mouse model and human patients. Scalp clonality was compared across normal scalp (n=4), patchy alopecia areata scalp (n=8), and alopecia totalis/universalis scalp (n=8). RNA was extracted with the PAXgene miRNA kit for fixed scalp, the miRNeasy kit for PBMCs, and the RNeasy kit for mouse skin.

General study outcomes and caveats: Many expanded lesional clones persisted in scalp and blood during tofacitinib treatment, which may partly explain relapse after stopping treatment. Compared with normal scalp, lesional scalp had higher clonality and more expanded CD8+ clones, particularly in alopecia totalis/universalis, a pattern that suggests antigenic drive. Because the treated cohort was small and included a single nonresponder, larger studies are needed to assess links between baseline CD8+ expansion and response. Shared TCR sequences between patients were less evident than in mice, which may be partly attributable to HLA diversity in the patient population. Tofacitinib significantly lowered scalp clonality and the number of expanded CD8+ clones among the top 100 scalp clones. Resident alphabeta T cells in normal human skin are also sequenced, complicating scalp TCR repertoire analysis, unlike mouse skin dominated by gammadelta T cells.

This clone has only a few counts. Its binding antigen is unknown. One base away there is no much larger clone; base qualities are not given. The CDR3 goes from the cysteine to the phenylalanine over 15 residues. Solely the CDR3 DNA is kept, with 45 bases framed from the first base. CDR1 and CDR2 are read off the germline V gene as SNHLY and FYNNEI. Trimming accounts for 6 bases at V and 3 bases at J, while the number of junction bases matched to no gene is 8. Receptor amplification or capture employed the immunoSEQ multiplex PCR assay. To provide template for TCR sequencing, every sample had RNA extracted and reverse transcribed into cDNA. First-strand cDNA was synthesized using SuperScript III with a 2:1 mix of oligo-dT and random hexamers. A synthetic immune receptor repertoire was used to assess amplification bias, and residual bias was removed computationally. The original pipeline was this. Raw reads were preprocessed to remove errors, and CDR3 was defined by IMGT conventions from the conserved cysteine to phenylalanine. Clonality was computed as 1 minus the Shannon entropy, with the entropy normalized by log2 of the number of productive unique TCRs. CD4 or CD8 identity of scalp clones was inferred by cross-referencing scalp TCRbeta sequences with sorted blood CD4 and CD8 repertoires. Held by TCRdb, this immuneACCESS table contains in-frame sequences only and omits some clones. Under half of the omission traces to an unresolved V gene where checked; the cause of the rest is unknown. For V, J and clone size, that table is used; D and trimming come from the DNA. The sample yields 150,000 to 200,000 clones; 60% were counted once. The top ten clones comprise approximately 1% of the sample.

Sample time point, as interpreted from the label and publication: less than 30 weeks on oral tofacitinib. The sample's treatment or condition label, in plain terms: oral pan-JAK inhibitor, 5-10 mg twice daily. Peripheral blood and lesional scalp punch biopsies were obtained from patients with alopecia areata. After PBMCs were isolated by density centrifugation and stained for CD3, CD4 and CD8, a FACSAria was used to sort CD4+ and CD8+ T cells. The material was CD4+ T cells sorted from blood, obtained at week 24, from a patient treated with tofacitinib. The rearrangement joined TRBV2 to TRBJ2-5, and TRBD2 aligns with 9 junction nucleotides. The TCR was taken from a human donor with alopecia areata. The sequence in DNA is TGTGCCAGCAGCCGGAGCGGGGGGACCGAAGAGACCCAGTACTTC. This yields the protein CASSRSGGTEETQYF. Here the CDR3 is joined to the reference TRBV2 and TRBJ2-5 genes, and the full variable domain is: EPEVTQTPSHQVTQMGQEVILRCVPISNHLYFYWYRQILGQKVEFLVSFYNNEISEKSEIFDDQFSVERPDGSNFTLKIRSTKLEDSAMYFCASSRSGGTEETQYFGPGTRLLVL.